The 18 T cell receptor beta chains in this list originate from one sample, sequenced in a study of blood T cell repertoires in COVID-19. The method was immunoSEQ multiplex PCR; TCRdb's version includes in-frame clones alone and lacks a portion of them. This table has fewer than 250,000 clones, 70% to 85% appearing once. The sample taken for sequencing was peripheral blood. These receptors were collected from a woman aged 80 or over with acute or convalescent COVID-19.

The chain couples TRBV10-2 to TRBJ1-5; weak D call: TRBD1 (6 bases). V gave up 7 bases and J gave up 4 bases, with 11 bases separating them. Germline lookup yields CDR1 WSHSY and CDR2 SAAADI. The CDR3 covers 13 residues. DNA for the CDR3: TGCGCCAGCAAAGGACAGATTAATCAGCCCCAGCATTTT. Translation: CASKGQINQPQHF.

The CDR3 is CASSPGRDSYGYTF. The CDR3 DNA reads TGCGCCAGCAGCCCGGGCAGGGATTCCTATGGCTACACCTTC. The gene calls are TRBV4-1 and TRBJ1-2; D may be TRBD1 (5 bases). Per the germline V gene, CDR1 is MGHRA and CDR2 is YSYEKL. V lost 4 bases, J lost 4 bases, and 13 bases lay in between. The CDR3 totals 14 residues.

This sequence joins TRBV11-2 and TRBJ1-6, with D maybe TRBD1 (5 bases). V was trimmed by 1 base and J by 0 bases, leaving 13 bases between them. From germline, CDR1 is SGHAT and CDR2 FQNNGV. The CDR3 totals 18 residues. The CDR3 protein is CASSLVGGGSSYNSPLHF. CDR3 DNA sequence: TGTGCCAGCAGCTTAGTCGGGGGGGGAAGCTCCTATAATTCACCCCTCCACTTT.

This clone has a single count. V usage is TRBV5-4 and J usage is TRBJ1-6; D may be TRBD1 (6 bases). This CDR3 is 17 amino acids long. Per the germline V gene, CDR1 is SGHNT and CDR2 is YYREEE (reference sequence). The V and J ends lost 0 bases and 0 bases respectively, with 10 bases between them. CDR3 in DNA: TGTGCCAGCAGCTTGGAGGGGGTTTACTCCTATAATTCACCCCTCCACTTT. This sequence encodes CASSLEGVYSYNSPLHF. The full variable domain, with the rest looked up from reference TRBV5-4 and TRBJ1-6, is ETGVTQSPTHLIKTRGQQVTLRCSSQSGHNTVSWYQQALGQGPQFIFQYYREEENGRGNFPPRFSGLQFPNYSSELNVNALELDDSALYLCASSLEGVYSYNSPLHFGNGTRLTVT.

V is TRBV6-5 and J is TRBJ2-2; the match to TRBD1 covers 8 bases. V shed 8 bases and J 1 base; nucleotides not matched to a gene: 6. The CDR3 loop spans 15 amino acids. Looked up from germline, CDR1 is MNHEY and CDR2 is SVGAGI. CDR3 protein: CASSRGTGNTGELFF. The CDR3 DNA sequence: TGTGCCAGCTCCCGAGGGACAGGGAACACCGGGGAGCTGTTTTTT.

This clone appeared once. The rearrangement links TRBV7-2 to TRBJ2-7; 12 bases are a match to TRBD2. The germline CDR1 and CDR2 sequences are SGHTA and FQGNSA. Trimming at V came to 2 bases and at J to 2 bases, leaving 13 bases not matched to a gene. This CDR3 is 19 amino acids long. For the CDR3, the DNA is TGTGCCAGCAGCTTACCTATAGGACTAGCGGGACCAACCGCCTACGAGCAGTACTTC. It specifies CASSLPIGLAGPTAYEQYF.

V and J are TRBV7-2 and TRBJ1-5; the match to TRBD1 covers 8 bases. The length of the CDR3 is 16 residues. Germline V gene data show CDR1 as SGHTA and CDR2 as FQGNSA. V lost 0 bases to trimming and J lost 4 bases; unmatched junction nucleotides: 5. The CDR3 sequence: CASSLAGTGNNQPQHF. Here the CDR3 DNA reads TGTGCCAGCAGCTTAGCCGGGACAGGTAATAATCAGCCCCAGCATTTT.

This clone showed up just a few times. J is TRBJ2-3 and V is TRBV28; TRBD2 might be the D (7 bases). Trimming shortened V by 2 bases and J by 2 bases, and 17 bases separated the two germline ends. The germline V gene has CDR1 MDHEN and CDR2 SYDVKM. This CDR3 region has 17 residues. The CDR3 loop reads CASSLLPGGRDTDTQYF. In nucleotides, the CDR3 is TGTGCCAGCAGTTTACTTCCCGGGGGGCGCGACACAGATACGCAGTATTTT. Combining the CDR3 with reference TRBV28 and TRBJ2-3 gives the whole variable domain DVKVTQSSRYLVKRTGEKVFLECVQDMDHENMFWYRQDPGLGLRLIYFSYDVKMKEKGDIPEGYSVSREKKERFSLILESASTNQTSMYLCASSLLPGGRDTDTQYFGPGTRLTVL.

This CDR3 reads CASSPRTDPNTEAFF. DNA of the CDR3: TGTGCCAGCTCACCCCGGACAGACCCGAACACTGAAGCTTTCTTT. The chain employs TRBV18 and TRBJ1-1; possibly TRBD1 for D (6 bases). V was clipped by 3 bases and J by 1 base, with 12 bases between them. The CDR3 contains 15 residues. Germline assignment: CDR1 KGHSH and CDR2 LQKENI.

Only a few counts were recorded for this clone. The chain links TRBV18 to TRBJ1-2; D remains unclear. The CDR3 runs 14 residues. The germline V gene has CDR1 KGHSH and CDR2 LQKENI. Trimming shortened V by 3 bases and J by 6 bases, and 14 bases separated the two germline ends. The CDR3 DNA sequence: TGTGCCAGCTCACCTGCCGGGTGGGTAGATGGCTACACCTTC. It yields the protein CASSPAGWVDGYTF.

This clone was seen just once. The chain is built from TRBV28 and TRBJ2-4; 7 positions agree with TRBD2. This CDR3 spans 14 amino acids. CDR1 MDHEN and CDR2 SYDVKM come from the germline V gene. V dropped 7 bases and J dropped 0; count of bases not matched to a gene: 3. CDR3 sequence reads: CASNASGAKNIQYF. In nucleotides, the CDR3 is TGTGCCAGCAACGCTAGCGGAGCCAAAAACATTCAGTACTTC.

The rearrangement uses TRBV9 and TRBJ2-6; D perhaps matches TRBD1 (5 bases). V shed 4 bases and J shed 2 bases, with 19 bases lying between them. Looked up from germline, CDR1 is SGDLS and CDR2 is YYNGEE. The CDR3 consists of 18 residues. As DNA, the CDR3 is TGTGCCAGCAGCCCTACCCAGGGATTAGTTACTGGGGCCAACGTCCTGACTTTC. It specifies CASSPTQGLVTGANVLTF.

The chain joins TRBV5-1 to TRBJ2-2; TRBD2 matches 10 bases. V dropped 4 bases and J dropped 9; count of bases not matched to a gene: 9. The CDR3 sequence is 15 residues long. CDR1 SGHRS and CDR2 YFSETQ come from the germline V gene. CDR3 DNA sequence: TGCGCCAGCAGCCTGGGGACTAGCGTTGTGAGGGAGCTGTTTTTT. As protein: CASSLGTSVVRELFF.

V usage is TRBV9 and J usage is TRBJ2-1, with TRBD2 matching 8 bases. The CDR3 loop spans 14 amino acids. In germline, CDR1 is SGDLS, CDR2 YYNGEE. The V segment lost 4 bases and the J segment 10 bases; nucleotides outside the gene matches: 10. The CDR3 DNA follows: TGTGCCAGCAGCACACTAGCGGTTGGAAGGGAGCAGTTCTTC. It yields the protein CASSTLAVGREQFF.

V gene TRBV6-6 combines with J gene TRBJ2-2, with TRBD1 matching 7 bases. This CDR3 region has 17 residues. J was trimmed by 0 bases and V by 5 bases; bases with no gene match: 9. The germline V gene encodes CDR1 MNHNY and CDR2 SVGAGI (reference sequence). CDR3 nucleotides: TGTGCCAGCAGTCTTCCCAGGGGGTTAGCGAACACCGGGGAGCTGTTTTTT. Its protein is CASSLPRGLANTGELFF.

This clone was seen a single time. The J gene is TRBJ2-2, the V gene TRBV5-1, with D possibly matching TRBD1 (5 bases). Germline V lookup: CDR1 SGHRS, CDR2 YFSETQ. V gave up 6 bases and J gave up 7 bases, with 7 bases separating them. CDR3 length: 11 residues. This chain's CDR3 is CASNDSGELFF. The CDR3 coding sequence is TGCGCCAGCAACGACAGCGGGGAGCTGTTTTTT.

The V and J genes are TRBV6-2 or TRBV6-3 and TRBJ2-1, with 11 bases identical to TRBD2. Germline CDR1 and CDR2: MNHEY and SVGEGT. V was pared by 4 bases and J by 8 bases, with 7 bases of the junction left unmatched. This CDR3 comprises 15 residues. The CDR3 DNA follows: TGTGCCAGCAGTTCCGCGGGACTAGCGGAGTATGAGCAGTTCTTC. It is translated as CASSSAGLAEYEQFF.

This clone was counted a single time. The chain links TRBV5-8 to TRBJ1-5; 9 bases agree with TRBD1. The CDR3 extends over 17 amino acids. Germline values: CDR1 SGHTS, CDR2 YDEGEE. The trim removed 0 bases at V and 7 bases at J, leaving 11 bases unmatched. In nucleotides, the CDR3 is TGTGCCAGCAGCTTGGAAGTGGGGACAGGGAAAGGGCAGCCCCAGCATTTT. Translation gives CASSLEVGTGKGQPQHF.